This TCR beta chain was captured by sequencing in a study of shared T cell receptors in the human thymus. A single count supports this clone. Produced via immunoSEQ multiplex PCR; TCRdb's table is partial and in-frame only. The table shows about 660,000 clones, with approximately 90% occurring only once. Per germline, CDR1 SGHTA and CDR2 FQGNSA. V lost 1 base and J 9 bases, leaving 7 bases between the germline ends. The CDR3 is 11 residues long. These records were also assigned to another study, of human thymus T cells. That source adds: Blood and thymic repertoires both appeared biased in V and J gene usage.

The sequence was obtained from a boy under two years old with a congenital heart defect. The V call is TRBV7-2, the J call TRBJ2-7; possible D gene TRBD2, 5 bases. Material: thymocytes. The CDR3 sequence: CASSLGRGQYF. The CDR3 bases are TGTGCCAGCAGCTTAGGTCGGGGGCAGTACTTC.